These 8 T cell receptor beta chains were sequenced from one sample in a study of cytomegalovirus exposure and HLA in healthy donors. It was with 60 Vbeta and 13 Jbeta primers that the PCR ran. Clones were read by immunoSEQ multiplex PCR, and TCRdb kept only the in-frame ones, dropping some. The data contain some 120,000 clones, 80% to 85% of them singletons. The specimen was PBMCs. The receptors originated from a young woman in good health and CMV-seronegative.

The V gene is TRBV6-1, the J gene TRBJ2-3; D is perhaps TRBD1 (5 bases). CDR1 is MNHNS and CDR2 is SASEGT in the germline V gene. The CDR3 totals 18 residues. The V end lost 3 bases, the J end lost 0 bases, and 19 bases lay between the germline ends. CDR3: CASSDDFPGFTSTDTQYF. For the CDR3, the DNA is TGTGCCAGCAGTGATGACTTCCCAGGGTTTACGAGCACAGATACGCAGTATTTT.

The chain employs TRBV19 and TRBJ1-1; D ambiguous. V was clipped by 2 bases and J by 2 bases, with 6 bases between them. Germline CDR1 LNHDA, CDR2 SQIVND (reference sequence). The CDR3 has 13 residues. Written as DNA, the CDR3 is TGTGCCAGTAGTATACGACTCAACACTGAAGCTTTCTTT. Translating gives CASSIRLNTEAFF.

This clone was counted between two and nine times. CDR3 residues: CASSQESAAGGVYEQYF. The CDR3 DNA reads as TGCGCCAGCAGCCAAGAGTCCGCGGCAGGGGGTGTCTACGAGCAGTACTTC. The chain recombines TRBV4-3 with TRBJ2-7; 7 bases align to TRBD1. The CDR3 is 17 residues long. V shed 0 bases, J shed 3 bases, and the junction held 11 bases outside the gene matches. Germline lookup yields CDR1 LGHNA and CDR2 YSLEER.

This clone was counted a few times. This chain connects TRBV18 to TRBJ1-6, with TRBD1 matching 7 bases. Looked up from germline, CDR1 is KGHSH and CDR2 is LQKENI. Unmatched junction bases numbered 13, after V lost 5 bases and J lost 9 bases. CDR3 length equals 16 residues. CDR3 nucleotides: TGTGCCAGCTCAACCGACAGGGCGGCGGTGGCTTCACCCCTCCACTTT. Translating it yields CASSTDRAAVASPLHF.

A few counts support this clone. CDR3 residues: CASSYGGMVGLSYNEQFF. The CDR3 nucleotides are TGTGCCAGCAGTTATGGCGGGATGGTGGGGCTCTCCTACAATGAGCAGTTCTTC. The J gene is TRBJ2-1, the V gene TRBV27; D might be TRBD2 (6 bases). The CDR3 has 18 amino acids. V was trimmed by 4 bases and J by 0 bases, leaving 19 bases between them. The V gene's germline CDR1 is MNHEY and CDR2 SMNVEV (reference sequence).

The rearrangement links TRBV4-1 to TRBJ1-2, with D possibly being TRBD1 (6 bases). Trimming removed 4 bases at V and 4 bases at J, with 19 bases between. Germline-derived CDR1 and CDR2 are MGHRA and YSYEKL. The CDR3 runs 16 residues. This chain's CDR3 is CASSPQSGVRGYGYTF. Written as DNA, the CDR3 is TGCGCCAGCAGCCCCCAGTCAGGGGTCCGTGGCTATGGCTACACCTTC.

The rearrangement links TRBV7-8 to TRBJ2-1, with D perhaps TRBD2 (5 bases). The V gene lost 5 bases and the J gene lost 7 bases, with 9 bases spanning the gap. The germline V gene encodes CDR1 SGHVS and CDR2 FQNEAQ. The CDR3 covers 12 residues. The CDR3 DNA reads TGTGCCAGCAGCGATAGCGTAAATGAGCAGTTCTTC. As protein: CASSDSVNEQFF.

The chain carries TRBV11-2 and TRBJ2-5, with a possible D match to TRBD1 (5 bases). The CDR3 is 17 amino acids. CDR1 and CDR2 from the germline V gene are SGHAT and FQNNGV. Trimming took 3 bases from V and 4 from J, leaving 21 bases between them. CDR3 region: CASSFRPIRAAGETQYF. CDR3 nucleotides: TGTGCCAGCAGCTTCAGGCCGATCAGGGCCGCCGGAGAGACCCAGTACTTC. Full variable domain (missing parts from reference TRBV11-2 and TRBJ2-5): EAGVAQSPRYKIIEKRQSVAFWCNPISGHATLYWYQQILGQGPKLLIQFQNNGVVDDSQLPKDRFSAERLKGVDSTLKIQPAKLEDSAVYLCASSFRPIRAAGETQYFGPGTRLLVL.